The rows below give T cell receptor beta chains drawn from one sample of a study of early T cells in non-severe SARS-CoV-2 infection. A single record per CDR3 protein comes from TCRdb applying MiXCR to the 5' RACE reads. Here the sample spans tens of thousands of distinct CDR3 sequences, more than 4% being singletons. Sequenced material: whole blood. All receptors come from an adult who was a healthcare worker with PCR-confirmed SARS-CoV-2 infection or an uninfected control (not recorded which). Each CDR3 is given with its conserved first and last residue. A D gene is named only where the DNA matches it firmly. Expanded clones are given a class, and other clones once, few, many or no size at all.

clone_size: few
d_call: NA
j_call: TRBJ2-7
v_call: TRBV6-2/TRBV6-3
cdr3_nt: TGTGCCAGCAGTCCCCCGACAGCCACCTACGAGCAGTACTTC
cdr3_aa: CASSPPTATYEQYF

clone_size: many
d_call: NA
j_call: TRBJ1-4
v_call: TRBV12-3/TRBV12-4
cdr3_nt: TGTGCCAGCAGTTTAGGCCAGATGAATGAAAAACTGTTTTTT
cdr3_aa: CASSLGQMNEKLFF

clone_size: many
d_call: NA
j_call: TRBJ1-2
v_call: TRBV11-1
cdr3_nt: TGTGCCAGCAGCTTAGGGCAGGAATATGGCTACACCTTC
cdr3_aa: CASSLGQEYGYTF

clone_size: many
d_call: TRBD1
j_call: TRBJ2-1
v_call: TRBV27
cdr3_nt: TGTGCCAGCAGTTCACAGGGGAATGAGCAGTTCTTC
cdr3_aa: CASSSQGNEQFF

clone_size: many
d_call: NA
j_call: TRBJ2-7
v_call: TRBV10-3
cdr3_nt: TGTGCCATCAGTGAGGGAGTAGGGGTGGACGAGCAGTACTTC
cdr3_aa: CAISEGVGVDEQYF

clone_size: NA
d_call: NA
j_call: TRBJ2-1
v_call: TRBV12-3/TRBV12-4
cdr3_nt: TGTGCCAGCAGTTTCCTAGCCGGCAATGAGCAGTTCTTC
cdr3_aa: CASSFLAGNEQFF

clone_size: many
d_call: NA
j_call: TRBJ2-7
v_call: TRBV7-2
cdr3_nt: TGTGCCAGCAGCTTAGGCAGGCTGAACGAGCAGTACTTC
cdr3_aa: CASSLGRLNEQYF

clone_size: many
d_call: TRBD1
j_call: TRBJ1-4
v_call: TRBV20-1
cdr3_nt: TGCAGTGCTAGACGGGACAGGGGGCGCGAAAAACTGTTTTTT
cdr3_aa: CSARRDRGREKLFF

clone_size: many
d_call: TRBD1
j_call: TRBJ2-3
v_call: TRBV20-1
cdr3_nt: TGCAGTGCCCCTAACGACAGACAGGGCACACATACGCAGTATTTT
cdr3_aa: CSAPNDRQGTHTQYF

clone_size: many
d_call: TRBD1
j_call: TRBJ1-2
v_call: TRBV12-3/TRBV12-4
cdr3_nt: TGTGCCAGCAGGCCCGGGACAGCATATGGCTACACCTTC
cdr3_aa: CASRPGTAYGYTF

clone_size: many
d_call: NA
j_call: TRBJ2-2
v_call: TRBV6-6
cdr3_nt: TGTGCCAGCAGTTACTCGTCCACGAACACCGGGGAGCTGTTTTTT
cdr3_aa: CASSYSSTNTGELFF

clone_size: many
d_call: TRBD2
j_call: TRBJ2-1
v_call: TRBV19
cdr3_nt: TGTGCCAGCCGGACTAGCGGGAGGGACAATGAGCAGTTCTTC
cdr3_aa: CASRTSGRDNEQFF

clone_size: few
d_call: NA
j_call: TRBJ1-2
v_call: TRBV7-9
cdr3_nt: TGTGCCAGCAGCTCTCAGGCCAGCCAGAGGACTAACTATGGCTACACCTTC
cdr3_aa: CASSSQASQRTNYGYTF

clone_size: few
d_call: NA
j_call: TRBJ2-3
v_call: TRBV29-1
cdr3_nt: TGCAGCGTTGACGACAGTGGGGGAGATACGCAGTATTTT
cdr3_aa: CSVDDSGGDTQYF

clone_size: many
d_call: TRBD1
j_call: TRBJ1-2
v_call: TRBV20-1
cdr3_nt: TGCAGTGCTAGGGATTACACAGGGGGCTACGGCTACACCTTC
cdr3_aa: CSARDYTGGYGYTF

clone_size: NA
d_call: NA
j_call: TRBJ2-1
v_call: TRBV2
cdr3_nt: TGTGCCAGCAGCCCCCCCCGGGAGAACAATGAGCAGTTCTTC
cdr3_aa: CASSPPRENNEQFF

clone_size: NA
d_call: TRBD1
j_call: TRBJ2-1
v_call: TRBV5-1
cdr3_nt: TGCGCCAGCAGCTTGCAGTCCTCAGGGGGCAATGAGCAGTTCTTC
cdr3_aa: CASSLQSSGGNEQFF

clone_size: NA
d_call: TRBD1
j_call: TRBJ2-1
v_call: TRBV7-9
cdr3_nt: TGTGCCAGCAGCGCCCCCCCAGGGGGCGTTTACAATGAGCAGTTCTTC
cdr3_aa: CASSAPPGGVYNEQFF

clone_size: many
d_call: TRBD1
j_call: TRBJ2-2
v_call: TRBV5-1
cdr3_nt: TGCGCCAGCAGCTTGGGGACAGGGGGCGGCAACACCGGGGAGCTGTTTTTT
cdr3_aa: CASSLGTGGGNTGELFF

clone_size: many
d_call: TRBD2
j_call: TRBJ2-3
v_call: TRBV10-3
cdr3_nt: TGTGCCATCGCCACCGGGACTAGCGGGACGGGAGATACGCAGTATTTT
cdr3_aa: CAIATGTSGTGDTQYF

clone_size: many
d_call: NA
j_call: TRBJ1-1
v_call: TRBV5-1
cdr3_nt: TGCGCCAGCAGCTTGGGTTGGACCTCAGTCGTGGCTGAAGCTTTCTTT
cdr3_aa: CASSLGWTSVVAEAFF

clone_size: NA
d_call: NA
j_call: TRBJ2-5
v_call: TRBV11-2
cdr3_nt: TGTGCCAGCAGCCGCGGAGGCAGGGCCGGAGAGACCCAGTACTTC
cdr3_aa: CASSRGGRAGETQYF

clone_size: many
d_call: NA
j_call: TRBJ2-7
v_call: TRBV20-1
cdr3_nt: TGCAGTGCTAGAGCGGTCCTCTCTGGCGAGCAGTACTTC
cdr3_aa: CSARAVLSGEQYF

clone_size: many
d_call: TRBD2
j_call: TRBJ2-5
v_call: TRBV11-2
cdr3_nt: TGTGCCAGCAGCTTAGTTCCAGCGGGAAGCCAAGAGACCCAGTACTTC
cdr3_aa: CASSLVPAGSQETQYF

clone_size: many
d_call: TRBD1
j_call: TRBJ2-7
v_call: TRBV20-1
cdr3_nt: TGCAGTGCCAACCGAGGGACAGATCCTTCCTACGAGCAGTACTTC
cdr3_aa: CSANRGTDPSYEQYF

clone_size: NA
d_call: TRBD2
j_call: TRBJ2-3
v_call: TRBV6-2/TRBV6-3
cdr3_nt: TGTGTCAGCAGCCCTAGCGGGGCGAATACGCAGTATTTT
cdr3_aa: CVSSPSGANTQYF

clone_size: few
d_call: TRBD2
j_call: TRBJ2-5
v_call: TRBV5-4
cdr3_nt: TGTGCCAGCAGCTTGGCCCCCCTAGCGGGGGGGCGAGAGACCCAGTACTTC
cdr3_aa: CASSLAPLAGGRETQYF

clone_size: many
d_call: NA
j_call: TRBJ2-7
v_call: TRBV20-1
cdr3_nt: TGCAGTGCTGGGAGGAGCTCCTACGAGCAGTACTTC
cdr3_aa: CSAGRSSYEQYF

clone_size: few
d_call: NA
j_call: TRBJ1-4
v_call: TRBV4-2
cdr3_nt: TGTGCCAGCAGCACTAACGGGGGAAATGAAAAACTGTTTTTT
cdr3_aa: CASSTNGGNEKLFF

clone_size: many
d_call: TRBD2
j_call: TRBJ2-1
v_call: TRBV5-5
cdr3_nt: TGTGCCAGCAGCTTGATCAGCGGGAGCGGTAATGAGCAGTTCTTC
cdr3_aa: CASSLISGSGNEQFF

clone_size: many
d_call: NA
j_call: TRBJ2-7
v_call: TRBV15
cdr3_nt: TGTGCCACCAGCAGAGATATTGGGACGAGCTCCTACGAGCAGTACTTC
cdr3_aa: CATSRDIGTSSYEQYF

clone_size: many
d_call: TRBD2
j_call: TRBJ2-6
v_call: TRBV10-3
cdr3_nt: TGTGCCATCAGTGAGGTCAGGGCTAGCGGGGGCTCTGGGGCCAACGTCCTGACTTTC
cdr3_aa: CAISEVRASGGSGANVLTF

clone_size: many
d_call: TRBD1
j_call: TRBJ1-2
v_call: TRBV7-9
cdr3_nt: TGTGCCAGCAGCCGGAGCAGGACAGGGCTCCCGTTAGCTAACTATGGCTACACCTTC
cdr3_aa: CASSRSRTGLPLANYGYTF

clone_size: many
d_call: NA
j_call: TRBJ2-1
v_call: TRBV4-1
cdr3_nt: TGCGCCAGCAGCCAAGGCCGGGCAGGGGCTAAGGGCAATGAGCAGTTCTTC
cdr3_aa: CASSQGRAGAKGNEQFF

clone_size: many
d_call: TRBD1
j_call: TRBJ1-4
v_call: TRBV9
cdr3_nt: TGTGCCAGCAGCGTAGGAACAGGGGGAAATGAAAAACTGTTTTTT
cdr3_aa: CASSVGTGGNEKLFF

clone_size: NA
d_call: NA
j_call: TRBJ1-1
v_call: TRBV20-1
cdr3_nt: TGCAGTGCCACTTTACCAGGGCGGAACACTGAAGCTTTCTTT
cdr3_aa: CSATLPGRNTEAFF

clone_size: many
d_call: TRBD2
j_call: TRBJ2-7
v_call: TRBV6-2/TRBV6-3
cdr3_nt: TGTGCCAGCAGTTCGACGACTAGCGGGACGGCCTACGAGCAGTACTTC
cdr3_aa: CASSSTTSGTAYEQYF

clone_size: many
d_call: NA
j_call: TRBJ2-7
v_call: TRBV3-1
cdr3_nt: TGTGCCAGCAGCCAAGTTCGTGCCTACGAGCAGTACTTC
cdr3_aa: CASSQVRAYEQYF

clone_size: NA
d_call: NA
j_call: TRBJ2-2
v_call: TRBV6-1
cdr3_nt: TGTGCCACCCATAAAAACGCGAACACCGGGGAGCTGTTTTTT
cdr3_aa: CATHKNANTGELFF

clone_size: many
d_call: TRBD1
j_call: TRBJ2-7
v_call: TRBV7-8
cdr3_nt: TGTGCCAGCAGCTACGACAGGGCGCCCTACGAGCAGTACTTC
cdr3_aa: CASSYDRAPYEQYF

clone_size: few
d_call: TRBD1
j_call: TRBJ2-2
v_call: TRBV25-1
cdr3_nt: TGTGCCAGCACCGGGACAGGGTACATAACCGGGGAGCTGTTTTTT
cdr3_aa: CASTGTGYITGELFF

clone_size: many
d_call: NA
j_call: TRBJ2-1
v_call: TRBV5-8
cdr3_nt: TGTGCCAGCAGCTTGGTCCAGATTTCATCCGCCTACAATGAGCAGTTCTTC
cdr3_aa: CASSLVQISSAYNEQFF

clone_size: many
d_call: TRBD1
j_call: TRBJ2-7
v_call: TRBV6-1
cdr3_nt: TGTGCCAGCAGTGAGGGGACAGGCTTCTACGAGCAGTACTTC
cdr3_aa: CASSEGTGFYEQYF

clone_size: NA
d_call: TRBD2
j_call: TRBJ2-1
v_call: TRBV3-1
cdr3_nt: TGTGCCAGCCAGCCACGGCTAGGGGGCCTGACTAGCGGGGGGAAATACAATGAGCAGTTCTTC
cdr3_aa: CASQPRLGGLTSGGKYNEQFF

clone_size: few
d_call: NA
j_call: TRBJ2-3
v_call: TRBV3-1
cdr3_nt: TGTGCCAGCAGCCACCGGGCCACGGGAGATACGCAGTATTTT
cdr3_aa: CASSHRATGDTQYF

clone_size: NA
d_call: TRBD1
j_call: TRBJ1-4
v_call: TRBV18
cdr3_nt: TGTGCCAGCTCACCAACAGGGGGAGAAAAACTGTTTTTT
cdr3_aa: CASSPTGGEKLFF

clone_size: many
d_call: TRBD1
j_call: TRBJ2-1
v_call: TRBV12-3/TRBV12-4
cdr3_nt: TGTGCCAGCAGTTTAACAGGGGGCACCTATCGCTCCTACAATGAGCAGTTCTTC
cdr3_aa: CASSLTGGTYRSYNEQFF

clone_size: many
d_call: NA
j_call: TRBJ2-7
v_call: TRBV28
cdr3_nt: TGTGCCAGCAGTTTGACAAGGGGGGAGCAGTACTTC
cdr3_aa: CASSLTRGEQYF

clone_size: NA
d_call: TRBD1
j_call: TRBJ1-3
v_call: TRBV6-5
cdr3_nt: TGTGCCAGCAGTCGCACCGGACAGGGGGCTTCAGGAAACACCATATATTTT
cdr3_aa: CASSRTGQGASGNTIYF

clone_size: NA
d_call: TRBD1
j_call: TRBJ2-2
v_call: TRBV3-1
cdr3_nt: TGTGCCAGCAGGGGACAGGGCGGCGGGGAGCTGTTTTTT
cdr3_aa: CASRGQGGGELFF

clone_size: many
d_call: NA
j_call: TRBJ2-7
v_call: TRBV5-1
cdr3_nt: TGCGCCAGCAGCCAAAGAGTAGGGGCTACGCAGTACTTC
cdr3_aa: CASSQRVGATQYF